What follows are 8 T cell receptor beta chains derived from one specimen sequenced in a study of cytomegalovirus exposure and HLA in healthy donors. Primers included in the PCR were 60 Vbeta and 13 Jbeta primers. Produced via immunoSEQ multiplex PCR; TCRdb's table is partial and in-frame only. The table lists 150,000 to 200,000 clones, approximately 86% of them singletons. The specimen sequenced was PBMCs. The receptors originated from a woman between 18 and 29 years old in good health and CMV-seronegative.

The J gene is TRBJ2-7, the V gene TRBV6-1; TRBD1 agrees at 8 bases. Germline V gene lookup returns CDR1 MNHNS and CDR2 SASEGT. Trimming removed 7 bases from V and 3 bases from J; junction bases left unmatched: 11. CDR3 length: 15 residues. This CDR3 is CASKGSAGGYYEQYF. CDR3 nucleotides: TGTGCCAGCAAAGGCTCGGCAGGGGGCTACTACGAGCAGTACTTC.

The count of this clone is one. V usage is TRBV5-1 and J usage is TRBJ2-5; 7 bases agree with TRBD1. Trimming removed 4 bases from V and 5 bases from J; junction bases left unmatched: 11. Germline V CDR1 and CDR2: SGHRS, YFSETQ. The CDR3 is 15 residues long. The CDR3 nucleotides read TGCGCCAGCAGCGCCGAGGGGGCAGGCTATGAGACCCAGTACTTC. Protein: CASSAEGAGYETQYF. Full variable domain (missing parts from reference TRBV5-1 and TRBJ2-5): KAGVTQTPRYLIKTRGQQVTLSCSPISGHRSVSWYQQTPGQGLQFLFEYFSETQRNKGNFPGRFSGRQFSNSRSEMNVSTLELGDSALYLCASSAEGAGYETQYFGPGTRLLVL.

The genes are TRBV2 and TRBJ2-5; perhaps TRBD2 as D (6 bases). The CDR3 length is 12 residues. Germline loops: CDR1 SNHLY, CDR2 FYNNEI. The V end was cut by 8 bases, the J end by 2 bases, with 9 bases between. Written as DNA, the CDR3 is TGTGCCAGCGGGGGGTATCAAGAGACCCAGTACTTC. Encoded protein: CASGGYQETQYF.

The chain recombines TRBV10-3 with TRBJ1-3; D call uncertain. Per the germline V gene, CDR1 is ENHRY and CDR2 is SYGVKD. Trimming took 2 bases from V and 0 from J, leaving 8 bases between them. The CDR3 runs 15 residues. Written as DNA, the CDR3 is TGTGCCATCAGTGAGAACGCAGGCTCTGGAAACACCATATATTTT. This codes for CAISENAGSGNTIYF.

The J gene is TRBJ1-1, the V gene TRBV18; maybe TRBD1 (5 bases). The V end was cut by 3 bases, the J end by 7 bases, with 12 bases between. The CDR3 runs 13 residues. Germline V gene lookup returns CDR1 KGHSH and CDR2 LQKENI. CDR3 sequence: CASSPGGNDEAFF. The DNA for the CDR3 is TGTGCCAGCTCACCGGGGGGTAATGATGAAGCTTTCTTT. Filled out from reference TRBV18 and TRBJ1-1, the complete variable domain reads NAGVMQNPRHLVRRRGQEARLRCSPMKGHSHVYWYRQLPEEGLKFMVYLQKENIIDESGMPKERFSAEFPKEGPSILRIQQVVRGDSAAYFCASSPGGNDEAFFGQGTRLTVV.

The V and J genes are TRBV28 and TRBJ2-7; 9 positions agree with TRBD2. Germline CDR1 MDHEN, CDR2 SYDVKM. J gave up 3 bases and V 6 bases, and 3 bases lay outside the gene matches. The length of the CDR3 is 13 residues. The CDR3 bases are TGTGCCAGCAGGAGCGGGAGGATCTACGAGCAGTACTTC. Its protein is CASRSGRIYEQYF.

The chain has TRBV18 and TRBJ2-7; the D gene is possibly TRBD2 (6 bases). Trimming cost V 3 bases and J 6 bases, with 12 bases left between them. The germline gives CDR1 KGHSH, CDR2 LQKENI. The CDR3 is 13 amino acids. CDR3 nucleotides: TGTGCCAGCTCACCGACTGGCGGGGTCGAGCAGTACTTC. This sequence encodes CASSPTGGVEQYF.

This chain links TRBV27 with TRBJ2-3; a weak D match, TRBD2 (6 bases). Germline V CDR1 and CDR2: MNHEY, SMNVEV (reference sequence). The CDR3 runs to 13 residues. The V end was cut by 3 bases, the J end by 6 bases, with 10 bases between. Here the CDR3 DNA reads TGTGCCAGCAGTTTTGGAGGGGCGGATACGCAGTATTTT. Encoded protein: CASSFGGADTQYF.